This passage covers 16 T cell receptor beta chains from one sample sequenced in a study of identical twins. Via MiXCR, TCRdb re-called the 5' RACE reads, giving one row per CDR3 protein. The sample yields 240,000 or so distinct CDR3 sequences, approximately 11% seen once. The data also belong to a second study, concerning yellow fever vaccine responses in identical twins.

The specimen sequenced was memory (CD45RO+) T cells sorted from blood. These receptors came from a woman between 18 and 29 years old in good health.

This clonotype was seen more than once but under ten times. The genes are TRBV5-1 and TRBJ2-1; TRBD2 matches 8 bases. Trimming at V came to 0 bases and at J to 6 bases, leaving 5 bases not matched to a gene. The CDR3 covers 15 residues. Per the germline V gene, CDR1 is SGHRS and CDR2 is YFSETQ. In DNA form, the CDR3 reads TGCGCCAGCAGCTTGGGTGGGACTAGTTCCAATGAGCAGTTCTTC. It codes for CASSLGGTSSNEQFF.

In this sample, this clonotype turned up many times. The chain is built from TRBV9 and TRBJ2-3, with D maybe TRBD1 (5 bases). Per the germline V gene, CDR1 is SGDLS and CDR2 is YYNGEE. Trimming pared 4 bases from V and 1 base from J, leaving 13 bases between. CDR3 length: 15 amino acids. The CDR3 spells CASSLGGAGTDTQYF. CDR3 nucleotide sequence: TGTGCCAGCAGCCTAGGTGGGGCGGGCACAGATACGCAGTATTTT. Full variable domain (remainder filled in from reference TRBV9 and TRBJ2-3): DSGVTQTPKHLITATGQRVTLRCSPRSGDLSVYWYQQSLDQGLQFLIQYYNGEERAKGNILERFSAQQFPDLHSELNLSSLELGDSALYFCASSLGGAGTDTQYFGPGTRLTVL.

This clonotype was seen more than once but under ten times. The chain couples TRBV30 to TRBJ1-6; a possible D gene is TRBD1 (6 bases). The V gene's germline CDR1 is GTSNPN and CDR2 SVGIG (reference sequence). The CDR3 sequence is 13 residues long. V was cut by 4 bases and J by 4 bases, with 8 bases left in between. The CDR3 spells CAWTGQYNSPLHF. The CDR3 DNA reads as TGTGCCTGGACCGGACAGTATAATTCACCCCTCCACTTT.

This clonotype appeared a few times. The chain carries TRBV28 and TRBJ2-7; a possible D gene is TRBD1 (6 bases). CDR3 length equals 14 residues. Trimming pared 7 bases from V and 4 bases from J, leaving 17 bases between. CDR1 and CDR2 (germline): MDHEN, SYDVKM. The CDR3 spells CASNTGTLLYEQYF. The CDR3 region has the DNA TGTGCCAGCAATACAGGGACCTTACTATACGAGCAGTACTTC.

On this clonotype itself: Given a much more abundant clone one base away, this may be a read error. The rearrangement links TRBV7-7 to TRBJ2-1; D perhaps matches TRBD2 (6 bases). The CDR3 loop spans 13 amino acids. CDR1 SSHAT and CDR2 FNYEAQ come from the germline V gene (reference sequence). CDR3 in amino acids: CASSLGLAYERFF. The CDR3 DNA is TGTGCTAGCAGCTTAGGCCTAGCGTATGAGCGGTTCTTC.

This clonotype showed up just a few times. V is TRBV4-3 and J is TRBJ2-1, with 8 bases fitting TRBD2. This CDR3 has 17 amino acids. Germline V gives CDR1 LGHNA, CDR2 YSLEER. V lost 0 bases to trimming and J lost 1 base; unmatched junction nucleotides: 5. The CDR3 DNA is TGCGCCAGCAGCCAAGACGGGGGGGCAGTATCCTACAATGAGCAGTTCTTC. It encodes CASSQDGGAVSYNEQFF.

The gene calls are TRBV5-8 and TRBJ2-3; D is perhaps TRBD1 (6 bases). The V end was cut by 3 bases, the J end by 4 bases, with 15 bases between. CDR1 SGHTS and CDR2 YDEGEE come from the germline V gene. The CDR3 consists of 15 residues. CDR3 region: CASSSGHPGADTQYF. CDR3 sequence (DNA): TGTGCCAGCAGCTCGGGACACCCCGGCGCAGATACGCAGTATTTT.

This chain uses TRBV6-4 with TRBJ1-1; TRBD1 aligns across 7 bases. Germline V gene sequence: CDR1 MRHNA, CDR2 SNTAGT. This CDR3 comprises 15 residues. Trimming removed 7 bases from V and 1 base from J; junction bases left unmatched: 9. CDR3 amino acids: CASKAWGQKNTEAFF. The CDR3 DNA reads as TGTGCCAGCAAGGCCTGGGGACAGAAGAACACTGAAGCTTTCTTT.

The rearrangement uses TRBV15 and TRBJ2-3; tentative D call: TRBD1 (5 bases). The CDR3 extends over 15 amino acids. Germline CDR1 LNHNV, CDR2 YYDKDF (reference sequence). Trimming took off 0 bases at V and 4 bases at J, with 11 bases between the two ends. CDR3 residues: CATSRDGAVADTQYF. The CDR3 DNA is TGTGCCACCAGCAGAGATGGGGCCGTCGCAGATACGCAGTATTTT. The complete variable domain, with remaining parts taken from reference TRBV15 and TRBJ2-3, reads DAMVIQNPRYQVTQFGKPVTLSCSQTLNHNVMYWYQQKSSQAPKLLFHYYDKDFNNEADTPDNFQSRRPNTSFCFLDIRSPGLGDTAMYLCATSRDGAVADTQYFGPGTRLTVL.

This clonotype was detected many times. The gene calls are TRBV10-3 and TRBJ1-6, with D possibly matching TRBD1 (5 bases). This CDR3 is built from 14 residues. The V gene lost 1 base and the J gene lost 10 bases, with 11 bases spanning the gap. Germline-derived CDR1 and CDR2 are ENHRY and SYGVKD. CDR3 sequence reads: CAISEFDSRSPLHF. The CDR3 DNA reads TGTGCCATCAGTGAGTTCGACAGCCGATCACCCCTCCACTTT.

This chain connects TRBV12-3 or TRBV12-4 to TRBJ1-2; 9 bases agree with TRBD1. V lost 5 bases to trimming and J lost 6 bases; unmatched junction nucleotides: 4. The CDR3 has 13 residues. CDR3 sequence: CASSPRDRDGYTF. The CDR3 DNA follows: TGTGCCAGCAGTCCCCGGGACAGGGATGGCTACACCTTC.

This clonotype was recorded at least ten times. V usage is TRBV6-2 or TRBV6-3 and J usage is TRBJ2-7, with D perhaps TRBD2 (8 bases). V lost 8 bases and J 2 bases, leaving 28 bases between the germline ends. In germline, CDR1 is MNHEY, CDR2 SVGEGT. The CDR3 runs 18 residues. The CDR3 protein is CASALQGTSSGATYEQYF. For the CDR3, the DNA is TGTGCCAGCGCATTACAGGGGACGAGTAGCGGGGCTACCTACGAGCAGTACTTC.

The chain has TRBV6-4 and TRBJ2-3; possible D gene TRBD1, 5 bases. The CDR3 loop spans 12 amino acids. Trimming removed 5 bases from V and 5 bases from J, with 8 bases in between. Looked up from germline, CDR1 is MRHNA and CDR2 is SNTAGT. The CDR3 protein is CASSQGEDTQYF. The CDR3, as DNA: TGTGCCAGCAGTCAGGGCGAAGATACGCAGTATTTT.

This clonotype was counted a few times. DNA of the CDR3: TGTGCCAGCAGGGGGACAGATCGGGCCAATCAGCCCCAGCATTTT. It is translated as CASRGTDRANQPQHF. The V call is TRBV5-5, the J call TRBJ1-5, with 7 positions matching TRBD1. This CDR3 region has 15 residues. Germline assignment: CDR1 SGHKS and CDR2 YYEKEE (reference sequence). After removal of 5 bases from V and 3 bases from J, the junction contained 8 bases not matched to a gene.

This clonotype was observed a single time. The DNA is left out, because the CDR3 cannot be placed on it with certainty; the CDR3 is given as TCRdb lists it. The gene calls are TRBV7-9 and TRBJ2-2; TRBD1 is the table's D call and was not checked against the DNA. The germline CDR1 and CDR2 sequences are SEHNR and FQNEAQ (reference sequence). The CDR3 region is 15 residues in length, termini included. The CDR3 region is CASRPGQRTPGSCFF.

To note about this clonotype: Just one base apart from a much larger clone, this may be a read error. The chain recombines TRBV20-1 with TRBJ2-5; 14 nucleotides agree with TRBD2. Germline-derived CDR1 and CDR2 are DFQATT and SNEGSKA (reference sequence). The CDR3 runs to 17 residues. This chain's CDR3 is CCARVPQGLAGVETQYF. The CDR3 DNA sequence: TGCTGTGCTAGAGTTCCTCAGGGACTAGCGGGAGTTGAGACCCAGTACTTC.